The rows below give T cell receptor beta chains drawn from one sample of a study of blood T cell repertoires in COVID-19. Clones were read by immunoSEQ multiplex PCR, and TCRdb kept only the in-frame ones, dropping some. The repertoire includes approximately 260,000 clones, approximately 88% of them detected once, and 10% sits in the top ten. What was sequenced was peripheral blood. These TCRs come from a woman in her seventies with COVID-19, enrolled during active disease. Each CDR3 is given with its conserved first and last residue. D genes are given only for firm matches. Clone size is given for some rows only: seen once, a few or many times, or a class if the clone is expanded.

J gene,D gene,CDR3 length,clone size,V gene,CDR3 protein,CDR3 DNA
TRBJ1-5,.,16,.,TRBV28,CASSYTRRYSNQPQHF,TGTGCCAGCAGCTACACAAGGAGGTATAGCAATCAGCCCCAGCATTTT
TRBJ1-5,.,15,.,TRBV5-6,CASSLLGVVGQPQHF,TGTGCCAGCAGCTTGTTAGGAGTCGTTGGTCAGCCCCAGCATTTT
TRBJ2-7,.,13,.,TRBV11-3,CASSFSGSYEQYF,TGTGCCAGCAGCTTCAGCGGATCCTACGAGCAGTACTTC
TRBJ2-1,TRBD1,14,.,TRBV5-1,CASSFYRGEDEQFF,TGCGCCAGCAGCTTCTACAGGGGCGAGGATGAGCAGTTCTTC
TRBJ2-7,TRBD1,15,once,TRBV11-2,CASSPGTGNRYEQYF,TGTGCCAGCAGCCCCGGGACAGGGAACAGGTACGAGCAGTACTTC
TRBJ2-3,.,14,.,TRBV2,CASSEGRFLDTQYF,TGTGCCAGCAGTGAAGGCCGGTTCTTGGATACGCAGTATTTT
TRBJ1-1,.,11,.,TRBV6-1,CASSDGQEAFF,TGTGCCAGCAGTGATGGACAGGAAGCTTTCTTT
TRBJ2-1,TRBD2,17,.,TRBV19,CASSANLAGGWPNEQFF,TGTGCCAGTAGTGCGAACCTAGCGGGAGGTTGGCCCAATGAGCAGTTCTTC
TRBJ2-5,TRBD1,16,.,TRBV14,CASSQDEDRGEETQYF,TGTGCCAGCAGCCAAGACGAGGACAGGGGCGAAGAGACCCAGTACTTC
TRBJ1-3,TRBD1,14,.,TRBV3-1/TRBV3-2,CASRGQSSGNTIYF,TGTGCCAGCAGGGGACAGTCTTCTGGAAACACCATATATTTT
TRBJ2-5,.,14,.,TRBV15,CATSRGGLGETQYF,TGTGCCACCAGCAGAGGAGGGTTGGGGGAGACCCAGTACTTC
TRBJ2-2,.,15,.,TRBV29-1,CSVSPLGADTGELFF,TGCAGCGTTTCTCCCCTGGGAGCAGACACCGGGGAGCTGTTTTTT
TRBJ2-2,.,16,.,TRBV4-3,CASSQGQGGNTGELFF,TGCGCCAGCAGCCAAGGACAGGGAGGGAACACCGGGGAGCTGTTTTTT
TRBJ2-7,TRBD1,13,.,TRBV10-3,CAITRDRGHEQYF,TGTGCCATCACCCGGGACAGGGGCCACGAGCAGTACTTC
TRBJ2-1,.,14,once,TRBV2,CASSDQRRNNEQFF,TGTGCCAGCAGTGACCAGCGAAGAAATAATGAGCAGTTCTTC
TRBJ2-5,.,15,.,TRBV4-2,CASSQAGTTKETQYF,TGTGCCAGCAGCCAAGCGGGGACAACCAAAGAGACCCAGTACTTC
TRBJ1-3,TRBD1,18,.,TRBV23-1,CASSLLGLEGASGNTIYF,TGCGCCAGCAGTCTACTTGGATTAGAGGGGGCGTCTGGAAACACCATATATTTT
TRBJ2-7,.,16,.,TRBV21-1,CASSKARQGDNYEQYF,TGTGCCAGCAGCAAAGCGAGGCAGGGCGATAACTACGAGCAGTACTTC
TRBJ2-1,.,12,.,TRBV19,CASSIAGNEQFF,TGTGCCAGTAGTATTGCCGGCAATGAGCAGTTCTTC
TRBJ2-5,.,19,.,TRBV5-5,CASSLMLGLRGGRQETQYF,TGTGCCAGCAGCTTGATGTTAGGACTTCGAGGGGGTAGACAAGAGACCCAGTACTTC
TRBJ1-6,.,16,.,TRBV6-2/TRBV6-3,CASSYSVVSYNSPLHF,TGTGCCAGCAGTTACTCGGTTGTCAGCTATAATTCACCCCTCCACTTT
TRBJ2-2,.,16,.,TRBV4-2,CASSQDFLGATGELFF,TGTGCCAGCAGCCAAGACTTTCTCGGAGCCACCGGGGAGCTGTTTTTT
TRBJ1-1,.,15,.,TRBV6-2/TRBV6-3,CASSYSMKLNTEAFF,TGTGCCAGCAGTTACTCGATGAAGCTGAACACTGAAGCTTTCTTT
TRBJ1-4,.,16,.,TRBV5-1,CASSFQVQSANEKLFF,TGCGCCAGCAGCTTTCAAGTTCAATCGGCTAATGAAAAACTGTTTTTT
TRBJ2-7,TRBD2,16,.,TRBV7-9,CASSPPLGLNTTEQYF,TGTGCCAGCAGCCCCCCGCTGGGACTAAATACGACAGAGCAGTACTTC
TRBJ2-7,.,14,.,TRBV28,CASSPTGRVYEQYF,TGTGCCAGCAGTCCCACCGGCAGGGTCTACGAGCAGTACTTC
TRBJ1-2,TRBD1,15,.,TRBV15,CATSSDRATRVGYTF,TGTGCCACCAGCAGTGACAGGGCCACGCGAGTGGGCTACACCTTC
TRBJ1-1,TRBD1,13,.,TRBV10-3,CAITKDRDTEAFF,TGTGCCATCACCAAAGACAGGGACACTGAAGCTTTCTTT
TRBJ1-5,TRBD1,16,.,TRBV18,CASSPSVRQGGSPQHF,TGTGCCAGCTCACCAAGTGTAAGACAGGGAGGCTCGCCCCAGCATTTT